This T cell receptor beta chain was documented in a study of T cells in Graves' hyperthyroidism and ophthalmopathy. Germline V lookup: CDR1 SGHAT, CDR2 FQNNGV. The CDR3 extends over 14 amino acids. The V segment lost 4 bases and the J segment 6 bases; nucleotides outside the gene matches: 5. Regions amplified from RNA transcripts were the TCR beta CDR3 regions. HTBI primers were used for first-round RT-PCR of the TCR CDR3. TCRdb fed the multiplex PCR reads into MiXCR, producing one record per CDR3 protein. The sample lists 470,000 or so distinct CDR3 sequences; roughly 20% were seen once. At least ten counts were recorded for this clonotype. As yet, its antigen is unknown. Broader study findings: Stable hyperthyroidism and ophthalmopathy were separated using 13 V-J signatures.

V gene TRBV11-2 combines with J gene TRBJ1-2; 10 bases line up with TRBD1. This TCR derives from a man aged 18 to 29 with Graves' hyperthyroidism. Sequenced material: blood. The CDR3 DNA reads as TGTGCCAGCAGCTACTCGACAGGGGGCCATGGCTACACCTTC. This codes for CASSYSTGGHGYTF. Based on the CDR3 plus reference TRBV11-2 and TRBJ1-2, the full variable domain is EAGVAQSPRYKIIEKRQSVAFWCNPISGHATLYWYQQILGQGPKLLIQFQNNGVVDDSQLPKDRFSAERLKGVDSTLKIQPAKLEDSAVYLCASSYSTGGHGYTFGSGTRLTVV.